A single sample gave rise to the 22 T cell receptor beta chains below, sequenced in a study of PD-1 blockade in classical Hodgkin lymphoma. The assay was immunoSEQ multiplex PCR, and TCRdb's table has in-frame clones only and misses some. The sample holds over 10,000 clones, around 86% seen once. There was relapse after autologous stem cell transplantation in every patient, and there was variation in brentuximab vedotin exposure. The starting material was peripheral blood mononuclear cells (PBMCs), obtained at baseline. These receptor sequences come from a human donor with classical Hodgkin lymphoma.

V is TRBV18 and J is TRBJ1-2, with TRBD1 as a possible D gene (5 bases). CDR1 and CDR2 from the germline V gene are KGHSH and LQKENI. The CDR3 totals 14 residues. V was shortened by 2 bases and J by 0 bases, with 7 bases between the two germline ends. CDR3 protein: CASSPEGANYGYTF. As DNA, the CDR3 is TGTGCCAGCTCACCAGAAGGGGCTAACTATGGCTACACCTTC.

The chain employs TRBV30 and TRBJ2-3; 13 nucleotides match TRBD2. This CDR3 region has 17 residues. V lost 2 bases, J lost 6 bases, and 11 bases stayed unmatched. CDR1 is GTSNPN and CDR2 is SVGIG in the germline V gene (reference sequence). The CDR3 reads CAWSRTGLAGVSDTQYF. The CDR3 DNA is TGTGCCTGGAGTCGAACTGGACTAGCGGGAGTTTCGGATACGCAGTATTTT. The full variable domain, completed using reference TRBV30 and TRBJ2-3, is SQTIHQWPATLVQPVGSPLSLECTVEGTSNPNLYWYRQAAGRGLQLLFYSVGIGQISSEVPQNLSASRPQDRQFILSSKKLLLSDSGFYLCAWSRTGLAGVSDTQYFGPGTRLTVL.

This rearrangement joins TRBV27 to TRBJ1-6, with no clear D. CDR3 length equals 15 residues. Trimming took off 3 bases at V and 0 bases at J, with 6 bases between the two ends. Germline assignment: CDR1 MNHEY and CDR2 SMNVEV (reference sequence). CDR3 in DNA: TGTGCCAGCAGTTTGAGGAGCTCCTATAATTCACCCCTCCACTTT. Translating gives CASSLRSSYNSPLHF.

The chain couples TRBV6-5 to TRBJ2-7, with D possibly called TRBD1 or TRBD2 (5 bases each). The CDR3 sequence is 13 residues long. The germline CDR1 and CDR2 sequences are MNHEY and SVGAGI. V shed 8 bases and J shed 6 bases, with 17 bases lying between them. The CDR3 protein is CASSGLVLGEQYF. Written as DNA, the CDR3 is TGTGCCAGCTCGGGGCTAGTACTGGGCGAGCAGTACTTC.

The rearrangement links TRBV27 to TRBJ2-5; 10 nucleotides agree with TRBD1. V was pared by 4 bases and J by 5 bases, with 7 bases of the junction left unmatched. The length of the CDR3 is 15 residues. Germline CDR1 and CDR2: MNHEY and SMNVEV (reference sequence). CDR3 in DNA: TGTGCCAGCAGTTGGACAGGGGGAATTGAGGAGACCCAGTACTTC. Translated, it gives CASSWTGGIEETQYF.

The table lists this clone with a few counts. This chain joins TRBV30 and TRBJ1-1; unclear D gene. In germline, CDR1 is GTSNPN, CDR2 SVGIG (reference sequence). The CDR3 spans 11 residues. V was trimmed by 0 bases and J by 7 bases, leaving 6 bases between them. The DNA of the CDR3 is TGTGCCTGGAGTGTACAGTATGAAGCTTTCTTT. Its translation: CAWSVQYEAFF.

The rearrangement joins TRBV2 to TRBJ2-3, with 11 bases that match TRBD1. Germline values: CDR1 SNHLY, CDR2 FYNNEI. CDR3 length equals 16 residues. With V trimmed by 6 bases and J by 0 bases, 5 bases remained unmatched. DNA for the CDR3: TGTGCCAGCAGGCCCGGACAGGGGGCGAGCACAGATACGCAGTATTTT. Translating it yields CASRPGQGASTDTQYF.

The V gene is TRBV10-3, the J gene TRBJ2-1; possibly TRBD2 for D (5 bases). This CDR3 region has 14 residues. CDR1 is ENHRY, CDR2 SYGVKD, per germline. Between the trimmed V and J ends, which lost 4 bases and 10 bases, there was a span of 17 bases. The CDR3 here is CAISGQVGLIEQFF. CDR3 nucleotide sequence: TGTGCCATCAGTGGGCAAGTTGGACTTATAGAGCAGTTCTTC.

The chain employs TRBV14 and TRBJ1-2, with TRBD1 identical over 7 bases. Germline lookup yields CDR1 SGHDN and CDR2 FVKESK. The CDR3 is 17 amino acids. The ends lost 5 bases at V and 5 bases at J; junction bases unmatched: 17. Here the CDR3 DNA reads TGTGCCAGCAGCGCTTACCGGGACAGCCAAAAGGGGTATGGCTACACCTTC. Translation: CASSAYRDSQKGYGYTF.

This clone was observed a few times. This chain joins TRBV12-5 and TRBJ2-1; D possibly uses TRBD1 or TRBD2 (5 bases each). The CDR3 totals 13 residues. CDR1 is LGHNT, CDR2 FRNRAP, per germline. V was pared by 6 bases and J by 8 bases, with 14 bases between. CDR3 sequence (DNA): TGTGCTAGTGGGGTTGAGGGGATCGATGAGCAGTTCTTC. Its translation: CASGVEGIDEQFF.

The chain is built from TRBV9 and TRBJ2-1, with TRBD2 identical over 7 bases. The CDR3 is made up of 13 amino acids. V lost 0 bases and J lost 9; bases outside the gene matches: 3. Germline CDR1 is SGDLS and CDR2 is YYNGEE. Here the CDR3 DNA reads TGTGCCAGCAGCGTAGCTCCGGGGGGTGAGCAGTTCTTC. Amino acid sequence: CASSVAPGGEQFF.

The chain carries TRBV19 and TRBJ1-2, with D possibly being TRBD1 (5 bases). The CDR3 is 14 amino acids. V was pared by 0 bases and J by 3 bases, with 8 bases between. Germline V lookup: CDR1 LNHDA, CDR2 SQIVND (reference sequence). DNA of the CDR3: TGTGCCAGTAGTATAGATAGGGGCGACTATGGCTACACCTTC. Encoded protein: CASSIDRGDYGYTF. The entire variable domain, with the rest obtained from reference TRBV19 and TRBJ1-2, is as follows: DGGITQSPKYLFRKEGQNVTLSCEQNLNHDAMYWYRQDPGQGLRLIYYSQIVNDFQKGDIAEGYSVSREKKESFPLTVTSAQKNPTAFYLCASSIDRGDYGYTFGSGTRLTVV.

The V call is TRBV18, the J call TRBJ2-7, with a weak D call TRBD1 (6 bases). The CDR3 loop spans 14 amino acids. V was clipped by 6 bases and J by 2 bases, with 14 bases between them. Germline V gives CDR1 KGHSH, CDR2 LQKENI. Here the CDR3 DNA reads TGTGCCAGCTCTCGCTCAGGGGTCCCCTACGAGCAGTACTTC. The encoded protein is CASSRSGVPYEQYF.

This clone is a singleton in its sample. The V gene is TRBV29-1, the J gene TRBJ2-4; D might be TRBD2 (6 bases). The germline CDR1 and CDR2 sequences are SQVTM and ANQGSEA. V lost 4 bases and J 4 bases, leaving 14 bases between the germline ends. The CDR3 consists of 14 residues. The CDR3 DNA reads as TGCAGCGTTGTACCCGGACTATCTAAAAACATTCAGTACTTC. It codes for CSVVPGLSKNIQYF.

This chain connects TRBV6-5 to TRBJ1-5, with 8 bases lining up with TRBD1. With 6 bases clipped from V and 7 bases from J, the junction kept 5 bases outside the gene matches. The CDR3 is 13 residues long. The germline CDR1 and CDR2 sequences are MNHEY and SVGAGI. The CDR3 loop is CASRLQGGQPQHF. Here the CDR3 DNA reads TGTGCCAGCAGATTACAGGGGGGACAGCCCCAGCATTTT.

This clone was seen only a few times. CDR3 loop: CASAIWTGDSEQYF. DNA for the CDR3: TGTGCCAGCGCCATTTGGACAGGAGACAGCGAGCAGTACTTC. This chain uses TRBV7-9 with TRBJ2-7; 7 nucleotides agree with TRBD1. CDR1 is SEHNR, CDR2 FQNEAQ, per germline (reference sequence). There are 14 residues in the CDR3. Trimming cost V 8 bases and J 6 bases; bases outside gene matches: 13.

V gene TRBV5-1 combines with J gene TRBJ2-7; D is possibly TRBD1 or TRBD2 (6 bases each). V was clipped by 0 bases and J by 5 bases, with 18 bases between them. The germline gives CDR1 SGHRS, CDR2 YFSETQ. The CDR3 is 16 amino acids. DNA of the CDR3: TGCGCCAGCAGCTTGGGACCCCTGGGGGGCGACGACGAGCAGTACTTC. Protein: CASSLGPLGGDDEQYF.

The chain uses TRBV5-1 and TRBJ2-7, with D possibly being TRBD1 (5 bases). The germline CDR1 and CDR2 sequences are SGHRS and YFSETQ. This CDR3 is built from 14 residues. Between the trimmed V and J ends, which lost 4 bases and 0 bases, there was a span of 11 bases. The CDR3 protein is CASSVAQDSYEQYF. The CDR3, as DNA: TGCGCCAGCAGCGTAGCACAGGACTCCTACGAGCAGTACTTC.

CDR3 sequence reads: CASSILAGRYEQYF. The CDR3 DNA sequence: TGTGCCAGTAGTATACTGGCAGGGCGCTACGAGCAGTACTTC. This rearrangement joins TRBV19 to TRBJ2-7, with TRBD1 as a possible D gene (5 bases). From germline, CDR1 is LNHDA and CDR2 SQIVND (reference sequence). Trimming shortened V by 2 bases and J by 3 bases, and 11 bases separated the two germline ends. This CDR3 is 14 amino acids long.

The chain employs TRBV6-5 and TRBJ2-7; tentative D call: TRBD2 (5 bases). CDR1 MNHEY and CDR2 SVGAGI come from the germline V gene. This CDR3 region has 15 residues. Trimming cost V 2 bases and J 2 bases, with 13 bases left between them. The CDR3 coding sequence is TGTGCCAGCAGTTACGCGCGGGCAAGCGCCTACGAGCAGTACTTC. Translating gives CASSYARASAYEQYF.

The J gene is TRBJ2-1, the V gene TRBV7-6; D is perhaps TRBD1 (6 bases). The V and J ends lost 6 bases and 3 bases respectively, with 18 bases between them. CDR1 is SGHVS, CDR2 FNYEAQ, per germline. This CDR3 is 16 amino acids long. For the CDR3, the DNA is TGTGCCAGCAGGCAAATTGAGGGGGTCCGCTACAATGAGCAGTTCTTC. Translated, it gives CASRQIEGVRYNEQFF.

V usage is TRBV7-4 and J usage is TRBJ2-5; tentatively, D is TRBD1 or TRBD2 (5 bases each). The germline CDR1 and CDR2 sequences are SGHVT and SQSDAQ. V dropped 9 bases and J dropped 12 bases, with 17 bases sitting between them. The CDR3 spans 11 residues. The CDR3 here is CASTNRDDKYF. The DNA for the CDR3 is TGTGCCAGTACAAACCGGGACGACAAGTACTTC.